Below, one T cell receptor beta chain is given with its context. As yet, its antigen is unknown. The CDR3 length is 12 residues. V gave up 10 bases and J gave up 3 bases, with 13 bases separating them. In germline, CDR1 is ENHRY, CDR2 SYGVKD. These data come from a study of T cell repertoires in cytomegalovirus infection. Study summary: TCR beta signatures that were public indicated CMV infection and matching HLA type. Broader study findings: Dominant in the ex vivo response were TCR beta clonotypes restricted by HLA-C and specific for CMV.

TCRdb re-called the reads with MiXCR, one entry per CDR3 protein. This sample has a few hundred thousand distinct CDR3 sequences; more than 25% occur once, and the top ten carry around 14%. This rearrangement joins TRBV10-3 to TRBJ2-7, with D perhaps TRBD1 (5 bases). The source of this sequence is a human donor in good health (CMV status not recorded). Some clones in this sample may be carry-over from other donors' samples. Sequencing was performed on PBMCs. The CDR3 DNA is TGTGCCACCCCCCCAGGGTACTACGAGCAGTACTTC. Protein: CATPPGYYEQYF.